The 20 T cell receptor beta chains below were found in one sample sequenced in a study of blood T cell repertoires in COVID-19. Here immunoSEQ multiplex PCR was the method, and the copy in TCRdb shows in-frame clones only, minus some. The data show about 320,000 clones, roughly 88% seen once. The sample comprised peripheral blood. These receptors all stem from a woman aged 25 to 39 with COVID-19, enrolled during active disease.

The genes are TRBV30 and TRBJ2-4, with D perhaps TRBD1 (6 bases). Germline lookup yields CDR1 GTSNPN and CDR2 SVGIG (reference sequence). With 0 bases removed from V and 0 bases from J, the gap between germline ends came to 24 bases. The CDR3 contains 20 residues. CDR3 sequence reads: CAWSVLPGQEPVLAKNIQYF. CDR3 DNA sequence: TGTGCCTGGAGTGTGCTGCCGGGACAAGAACCCGTTCTAGCCAAAAACATTCAGTACTTC.

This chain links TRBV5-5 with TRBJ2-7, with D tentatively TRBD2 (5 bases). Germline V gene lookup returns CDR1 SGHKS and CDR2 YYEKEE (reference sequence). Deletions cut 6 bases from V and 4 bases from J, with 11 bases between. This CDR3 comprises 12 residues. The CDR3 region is CASNRGLYEQYF. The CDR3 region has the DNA TGTGCCAGCAACCGCGGGCTTTACGAGCAGTACTTC.

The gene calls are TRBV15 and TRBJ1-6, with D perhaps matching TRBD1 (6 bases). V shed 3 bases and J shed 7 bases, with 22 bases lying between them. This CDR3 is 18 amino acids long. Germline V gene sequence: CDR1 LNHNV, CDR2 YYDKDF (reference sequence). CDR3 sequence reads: CATSSKSGRGQINSPLHF. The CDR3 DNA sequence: TGTGCCACCAGCAGCAAGTCCGGGCGGGGGCAGATAAATTCACCCCTCCACTTT.

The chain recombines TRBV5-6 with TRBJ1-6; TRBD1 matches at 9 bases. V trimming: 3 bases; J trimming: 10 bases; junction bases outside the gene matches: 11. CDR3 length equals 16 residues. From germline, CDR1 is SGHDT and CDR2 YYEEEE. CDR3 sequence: CASSSNRGLEQSPLHF. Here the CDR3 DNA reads TGTGCCAGCAGCTCGAACAGGGGGCTCGAGCAATCACCCCTCCACTTT. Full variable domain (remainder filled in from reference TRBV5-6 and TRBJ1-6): DAGVTQSPTHLIKTRGQQVTLRCSPKSGHDTVSWYQQALGQGPQFIFQYYEEEERQRGNFPDRFSGHQFPNYSSELNVNALLLGDSALYLCASSSNRGLEQSPLHFGNGTRLTVT.

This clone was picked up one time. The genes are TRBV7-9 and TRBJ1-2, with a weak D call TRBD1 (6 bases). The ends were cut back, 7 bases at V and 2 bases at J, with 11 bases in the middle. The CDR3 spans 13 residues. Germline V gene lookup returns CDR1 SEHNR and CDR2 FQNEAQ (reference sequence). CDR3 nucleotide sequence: TGTGCCAGCACAGGGGCGGTAAACTATGGCTACACCTTC. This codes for CASTGAVNYGYTF.

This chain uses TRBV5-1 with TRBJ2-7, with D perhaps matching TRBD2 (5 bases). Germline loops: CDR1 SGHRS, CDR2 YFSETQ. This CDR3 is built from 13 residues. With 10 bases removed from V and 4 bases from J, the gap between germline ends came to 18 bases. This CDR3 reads CAQTFGVSYEQYV. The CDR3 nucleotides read TGCGCCCAAACATTCGGGGTATCTTACGAGCAGTACGTC.

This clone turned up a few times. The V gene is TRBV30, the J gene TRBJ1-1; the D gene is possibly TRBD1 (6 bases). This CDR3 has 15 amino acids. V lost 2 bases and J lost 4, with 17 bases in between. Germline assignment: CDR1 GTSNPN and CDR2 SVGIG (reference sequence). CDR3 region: CAWSTLQGLRTEAFF. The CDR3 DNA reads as TGTGCCTGGAGTACGTTACAGGGTCTCCGCACTGAAGCTTTCTTT. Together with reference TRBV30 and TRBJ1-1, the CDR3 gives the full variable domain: SQTIHQWPATLVQPVGSPLSLECTVEGTSNPNLYWYRQAAGRGLQLLFYSVGIGQISSEVPQNLSASRPQDRQFILSSKKLLLSDSGFYLCAWSTLQGLRTEAFFGQGTRLTVV.

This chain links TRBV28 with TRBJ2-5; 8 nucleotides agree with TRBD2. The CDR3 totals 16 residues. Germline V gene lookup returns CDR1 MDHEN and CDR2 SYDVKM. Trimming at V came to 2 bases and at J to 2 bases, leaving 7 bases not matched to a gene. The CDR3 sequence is CASSLIAGSIQETQYF. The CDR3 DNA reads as TGTGCCAGCAGTTTAATAGCGGGATCCATTCAAGAGACCCAGTACTTC. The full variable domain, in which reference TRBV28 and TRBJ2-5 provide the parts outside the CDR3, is DVKVTQSSRYLVKRTGEKVFLECVQDMDHENMFWYRQDPGLGLRLIYFSYDVKMKEKGDIPEGYSVSREKKERFSLILESASTNQTSMYLCASSLIAGSIQETQYFGPGTRLLVL.

CDR3 amino acids: CASSTQTGAGQPQHF. CDR3 DNA sequence: TGTGCCAGTAGTACCCAAACAGGGGCAGGTCAGCCCCAGCATTTT. V is TRBV19 and J is TRBJ1-5, with 7 bases lining up with TRBD1. Germline loops: CDR1 LNHDA, CDR2 SQIVND (reference sequence). The CDR3 totals 15 residues. Trimming at V came to 4 bases and at J to 6 bases, leaving 9 bases not matched to a gene.

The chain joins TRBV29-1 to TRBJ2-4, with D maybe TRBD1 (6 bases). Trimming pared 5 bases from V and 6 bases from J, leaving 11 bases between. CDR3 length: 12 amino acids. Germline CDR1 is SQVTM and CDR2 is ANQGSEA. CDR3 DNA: TGCAGCGTTTCAACACAGGGAAACATTCAGTACTTC. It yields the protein CSVSTQGNIQYF.

This CDR3 is CASSEVGQDGYTF. The CDR3 DNA follows: TGTGCCAGCAGTGAGGTGGGACAGGATGGCTACACCTTC. The chain is built from TRBV6-1 and TRBJ1-2; 8 positions agree with TRBD1. The CDR3 extends over 13 amino acids. Trimming cost V 3 bases and J 6 bases; bases outside gene matches: 3. Germline CDR1 reads MNHNS; CDR2 reads SASEGT.

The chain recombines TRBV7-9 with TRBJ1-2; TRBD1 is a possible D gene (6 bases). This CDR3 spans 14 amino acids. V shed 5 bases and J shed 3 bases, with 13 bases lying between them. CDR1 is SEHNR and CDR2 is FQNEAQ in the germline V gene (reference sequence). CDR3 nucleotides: TGTGCCAGCAGCCCTGCACAGGGCTACTATGGCTACACCTTC. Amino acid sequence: CASSPAQGYYGYTF.

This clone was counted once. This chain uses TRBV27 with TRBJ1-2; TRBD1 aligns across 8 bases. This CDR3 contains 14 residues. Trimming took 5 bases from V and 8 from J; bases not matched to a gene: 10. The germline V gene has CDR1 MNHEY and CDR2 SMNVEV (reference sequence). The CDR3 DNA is TGTGCCAGCAGTACCGGGACAGGTTTGGGGGGCTACACCTTC. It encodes CASSTGTGLGGYTF.

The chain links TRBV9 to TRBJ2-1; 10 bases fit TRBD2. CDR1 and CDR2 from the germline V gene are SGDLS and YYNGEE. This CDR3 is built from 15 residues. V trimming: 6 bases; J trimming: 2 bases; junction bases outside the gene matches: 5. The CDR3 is CASTDTSGAYNEQFF. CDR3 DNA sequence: TGTGCCAGCACCGATACTAGCGGGGCCTACAATGAGCAGTTCTTC.

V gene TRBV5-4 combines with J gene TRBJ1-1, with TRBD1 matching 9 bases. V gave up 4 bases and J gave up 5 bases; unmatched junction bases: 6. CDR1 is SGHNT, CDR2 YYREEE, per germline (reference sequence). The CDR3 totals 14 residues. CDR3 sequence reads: CASSDRGSWTEAFF. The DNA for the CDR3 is TGTGCCAGCAGCGACAGGGGGTCGTGGACTGAAGCTTTCTTT.

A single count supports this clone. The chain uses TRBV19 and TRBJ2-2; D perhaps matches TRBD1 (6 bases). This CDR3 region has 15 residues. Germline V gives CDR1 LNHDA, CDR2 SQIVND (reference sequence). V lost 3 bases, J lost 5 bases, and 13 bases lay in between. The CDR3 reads CASSIPGVWTGELFF. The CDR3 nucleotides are TGTGCCAGTAGTATTCCAGGGGTGTGGACCGGGGAGCTGTTTTTT.

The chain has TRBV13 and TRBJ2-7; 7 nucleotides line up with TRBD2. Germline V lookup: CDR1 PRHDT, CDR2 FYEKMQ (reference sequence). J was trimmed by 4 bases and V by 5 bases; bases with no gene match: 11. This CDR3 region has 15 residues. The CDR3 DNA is TGTGCCAGCAGCCCAACCCGGGCTAGCGGATACGAGCAGTACTTC. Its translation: CASSPTRASGYEQYF.

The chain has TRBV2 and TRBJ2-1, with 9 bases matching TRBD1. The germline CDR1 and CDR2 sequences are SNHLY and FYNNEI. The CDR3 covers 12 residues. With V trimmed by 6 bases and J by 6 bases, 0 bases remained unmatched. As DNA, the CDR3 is TGTGCCAGCAGGGGACAGGGCAATGAGCAGTTCTTC. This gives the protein CASRGQGNEQFF.

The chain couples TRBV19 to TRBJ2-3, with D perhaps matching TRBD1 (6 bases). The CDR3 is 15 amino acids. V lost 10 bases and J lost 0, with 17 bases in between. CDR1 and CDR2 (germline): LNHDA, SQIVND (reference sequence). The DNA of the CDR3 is TGTGCCACCTTGGGGCGAGGGGGTAGCACAGATACGCAGTATTTT. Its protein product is CATLGRGGSTDTQYF.

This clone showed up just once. In nucleotides, the CDR3 is TGTGCCAGCAGCCAAGATGCAGGGGGCAACTATGGCTACACCTTC. As protein: CASSQDAGGNYGYTF. V and J are TRBV3-1 (or the pseudogene TRBV3-2) and TRBJ1-2, with 8 bases lining up with TRBD1. Germline V gives CDR1 LGHDT, CDR2 YNNKEL (reference sequence). Losses at the gene ends were 0 bases for V and 2 bases for J; bases not matched to a gene: 2. This CDR3 has 15 residues.